Listed here are 22 T cell receptor beta chains from one sample, sequenced in a study of cytomegalovirus exposure and HLA in healthy donors. Primers: 60 Vbeta forward and 13 Jbeta reverse. Clones were sequenced by immunoSEQ multiplex PCR, and TCRdb holds only the in-frame ones, with some missing. The sample lists approximately 40,000 clones; 75% to 85% were seen once. The sample was PBMCs. These receptor sequences come from a woman aged 35 to 49 in good health and CMV-seronegative.

CDR3 coding DNA: TGTGCCAGCAGGCCCGGAGGCACAGGGGGCTACAATGAGCAGTTCTTC. Protein product: CASRPGGTGGYNEQFF. The chain recombines TRBV7-2 with TRBJ2-1, with 8 bases matching TRBD1. J gave up 3 bases and V 6 bases, and 10 bases lay outside the gene matches. This CDR3 contains 16 residues. Germline V lookup: CDR1 SGHTA, CDR2 FQGNSA.

The J gene is TRBJ2-3, the V gene TRBV5-1; 7 bases align to TRBD2. The CDR3 is made up of 16 amino acids. CDR1 SGHRS and CDR2 YFSETQ come from the germline V gene. The trim removed 4 bases at V and 2 bases at J, leaving 10 bases unmatched. CDR3 nucleotide sequence: TGCGCCAGCAGCATCACTAGCGCGGCCTCCACAGATACGCAGTATTTT. Amino acid sequence: CASSITSAASTDTQYF.

The chain has TRBV5-6 and TRBJ2-1; 8 bases map to TRBD1. V lost 4 bases to trimming and J lost 4 bases; unmatched junction nucleotides: 4. The germline CDR1 and CDR2 sequences are SGHDT and YYEEEE. The CDR3 spans 14 residues. CDR3 region: CASSVGQAYNEQFF. The DNA for the CDR3 is TGTGCCAGCAGCGTGGGACAGGCTTACAATGAGCAGTTCTTC.

The gene calls are TRBV19 and TRBJ1-5; 7 bases agree with TRBD1. The germline V gene has CDR1 LNHDA and CDR2 SQIVND (reference sequence). J gave up 11 bases and V 3 bases, and 10 bases lay outside the gene matches. The CDR3 totals 14 residues. The CDR3 sequence is CASSIGTAPWSQHF. The CDR3, as DNA: TGTGCCAGTAGTATCGGGACAGCACCCTGGTCCCAGCATTTT.

This chain links TRBV27 with TRBJ2-1; D unresolved. The germline V and J ends were trimmed by 7 bases and 2 bases, with 3 bases remaining between them. The CDR3 sequence is 11 residues long. The V gene's germline CDR1 is MNHEY and CDR2 SMNVEV (reference sequence). The CDR3 sequence: CASIAYNEQFF. The CDR3 DNA reads as TGTGCCAGCATCGCCTACAATGAGCAGTTCTTC.

This clone turned up a few times. The chain joins TRBV9 to TRBJ2-7; D ambiguous. The V end was cut by 3 bases, the J end by 0 bases, with 10 bases between. Germline lookup yields CDR1 SGDLS and CDR2 YYNGEE. There are 14 residues in the CDR3. This chain's CDR3 is CASSGDWSSYEQYF. Written as DNA, the CDR3 is TGTGCCAGCAGCGGTGACTGGTCCTCCTACGAGCAGTACTTC. Drawing the rest from reference TRBV9 and TRBJ2-7, the complete variable domain is DSGVTQTPKHLITATGQRVTLRCSPRSGDLSVYWYQQSLDQGLQFLIQYYNGEERAKGNILERFSAQQFPDLHSELNLSSLELGDSALYFCASSGDWSSYEQYFGPGTRLTVT.

The chain carries TRBV5-1 and TRBJ2-5; 11 bases map to TRBD2. This CDR3 contains 14 residues. J gave up 5 bases and V 7 bases, and 7 bases lay outside the gene matches. Germline CDR1 reads SGHRS; CDR2 reads YFSETQ. The CDR3 region has the DNA TGCGCCAGCTCTCTAGCGGGGGGTAGGGAGACCCAGTACTTC. Translated, it gives CASSLAGGRETQYF.

The rearrangement links TRBV6-5 to TRBJ1-1, with D perhaps matching TRBD1 (6 bases). CDR1 and CDR2 from the germline V gene are MNHEY and SVGAGI. The ends were cut back, 4 bases at V and 4 bases at J, with 10 bases in the middle. This CDR3 region has 13 residues. Here the CDR3 DNA reads TGTGCCAGCAGTTCCTTGGACAGCACTGAAGCTTTCTTT. As protein: CASSSLDSTEAFF.

The V call is TRBV11-2, the J call TRBJ1-2, with D unclear. The CDR3 runs 12 residues. The V gene's germline CDR1 is SGHAT and CDR2 FQNNGV. Trimming removed 0 bases from V and 9 bases from J, with 8 bases in between. The DNA of the CDR3 is TGTGCCAGCAGCTTAGATCGGGTTCGCTACACCTTC. Residues: CASSLDRVRYTF.

The chain has TRBV7-2 and TRBJ1-2; D is perhaps TRBD1 (5 bases). The CDR3 contains 13 residues. Trimming shortened V by 5 bases and J by 4 bases, and 11 bases separated the two germline ends. Germline loops: CDR1 SGHTA, CDR2 FQGNSA. The CDR3 loop is CASSKEQVYGYTF. CDR3 coding DNA: TGTGCCAGCAGCAAAGAACAGGTCTATGGCTACACCTTC. Variable domain in full (rest from reference TRBV7-2 and TRBJ1-2): GAGVSQSPSNKVTEKGKDVELRCDPISGHTALYWYRQSLGQGLEFLIYFQGNSAPDKSGLPSDRFSAERTGGSVSTLTIQRTQQEDSAVYLCASSKEQVYGYTFGSGTRLTVV.

This clone was seen once. V gene TRBV11-2 combines with J gene TRBJ2-5, with 7 bases identical to TRBD1. J was trimmed by 5 bases and V by 0 bases; bases with no gene match: 6. Germline V gene data show CDR1 as SGHAT and CDR2 as FQNNGV. This CDR3 has 15 amino acids. This CDR3 is CASSLETGPGETQYF. The CDR3 DNA reads TGTGCCAGCAGCTTAGAGACAGGGCCCGGGGAGACCCAGTACTTC. Combining the CDR3 with reference TRBV11-2 and TRBJ2-5 gives the whole variable domain EAGVAQSPRYKIIEKRQSVAFWCNPISGHATLYWYQQILGQGPKLLIQFQNNGVVDDSQLPKDRFSAERLKGVDSTLKIQPAKLEDSAVYLCASSLETGPGETQYFGPGTRLLVL.

This clone has more than one count but fewer than ten. This chain joins TRBV15 and TRBJ2-5, with D possibly matching TRBD2 (5 bases). The CDR3 totals 13 residues. Germline V gene data show CDR1 as LNHNV and CDR2 as YYDKDF (reference sequence). Between the trimmed V and J ends, which lost 2 bases and 5 bases, there was a span of 9 bases. The CDR3, as DNA: TGTGCCACCAGCAGACTAGAGGGTGAGACCCAGTACTTC. This encodes CATSRLEGETQYF.

A few counts support this clone. The chain couples TRBV14 to TRBJ1-1; D unresolved. The V gene lost 3 bases and the J gene lost 0 bases, with 8 bases spanning the gap. Germline V gene sequence: CDR1 SGHDN, CDR2 FVKESK. This CDR3 is 14 amino acids long. The chain's CDR3 is CASSHPGLNTEAFF. Written as DNA, the CDR3 is TGTGCCAGCAGCCATCCAGGTCTGAACACTGAAGCTTTCTTT.

The chain uses TRBV11-1 and TRBJ1-4, with 9 bases identical to TRBD1. Germline CDR1 reads SGHAT; CDR2 reads FQDESV (reference sequence). The ends lost 5 bases at V and 5 bases at J; junction bases unmatched: 0. The CDR3 length is 13 residues. CDR3 residues: CASSGQGNEKLFF. The DNA for the CDR3 is TGTGCCAGCAGCGGACAGGGGAATGAAAAACTGTTTTTT.

The chain recombines TRBV4-1 with TRBJ2-3, with 8 bases lining up with TRBD2. This CDR3 contains 14 residues. The J segment lost 3 bases and the V segment lost 7 bases, leaving 6 bases of the junction unmatched. The germline V gene encodes CDR1 MGHRA and CDR2 YSYEKL. CDR3 sequence: CASTRLATTDTQYF. CDR3 bases: TGCGCCAGCACCAGACTAGCGACTACAGATACGCAGTATTTT.

The count of this clone is one. This rearrangement joins TRBV7-9 to TRBJ1-1; 7 nucleotides line up with TRBD1. V lost 3 bases, J lost 7 bases, and 8 bases stayed unmatched. This CDR3 has 14 residues. Germline CDR1 is SEHNR and CDR2 is FQNEAQ (reference sequence). The CDR3 loop reads CASSFTGTVGEAFF. DNA for the CDR3: TGTGCCAGCAGCTTTACAGGGACAGTAGGTGAAGCTTTCTTT. Using reference TRBV7-9 and TRBJ1-1 for the parts outside the CDR3, the full variable domain is DTGVSQNPRHKITKRGQNVTFRCDPISEHNRLYWYRQTLGQGPEFLTYFQNEAQLEKSRLLSDRFSAERPKGSFSTLEIQRTEQGDSAMYLCASSFTGTVGEAFFGQGTRLTVV.

The chain has TRBV5-1 and TRBJ2-5; 13 positions match TRBD2. Germline V gene sequence: CDR1 SGHRS, CDR2 YFSETQ. The CDR3 covers 16 residues. Trimming took 0 bases from V and 2 from J; bases not matched to a gene: 1. CDR3 DNA sequence: TGCGCCAGCAGCTTGGGGGGACTAGCGGGGCAAGAGACCCAGTACTTC. Translating gives CASSLGGLAGQETQYF. Full variable domain (rest looked up from reference TRBV5-1 and TRBJ2-5): KAGVTQTPRYLIKTRGQQVTLSCSPISGHRSVSWYQQTPGQGLQFLFEYFSETQRNKGNFPGRFSGRQFSNSRSEMNVSTLELGDSALYLCASSLGGLAGQETQYFGPGTRLLVL.

The rearrangement links TRBV5-1 to TRBJ2-5; tentatively, D is TRBD2 (6 bases). This CDR3 is built from 14 residues. The germline V gene encodes CDR1 SGHRS and CDR2 YFSETQ. V shed 0 bases and J shed 7 bases, with 13 bases lying between them. The CDR3 region has the DNA TGCGCCAGCAGCTTGGGGCCTCCGGAGGGGACCCAGTACTTC. This codes for CASSLGPPEGTQYF.

This sequence joins TRBV2 and TRBJ1-2; maybe TRBD1 (5 bases). Germline V lookup: CDR1 SNHLY, CDR2 FYNNEI. V lost 5 bases, J lost 6 bases, and 19 bases lay in between. The CDR3 is made up of 15 amino acids. Written as DNA, the CDR3 is TGTGCCAGCAGTCTAAGACAGACGCCTATGAATGGCTACACCTTC. This encodes CASSLRQTPMNGYTF.

This chain joins TRBV1 and TRBJ2-3; the tabulated D call, TRBD1, remains unverified against the DNA. TRBV1 is a known pseudogene. The length of the CDR3 is 12 residues. The CDR3 bases are TGCACCAGCAGCCAATTTGGCGATACGCAGTATTTT. As protein: CTSSQFGDTQYF.

This chain joins TRBV7-8 and TRBJ1-1; D possibly corresponds to TRBD1 (5 bases). V lost 1 base and J 3 bases, leaving 15 bases between the germline ends. The CDR3 has 16 residues. Germline CDR1 reads SGHVS; CDR2 reads FQNEAQ. The CDR3 DNA reads TGTGCCAGCAGCTTAGTAATGGAGGGGCAGGACACTGAAGCTTTCTTT. Its protein is CASSLVMEGQDTEAFF.

The genes are TRBV5-6 and TRBJ2-7; D may be TRBD1 (7 bases). Deletions cut 4 bases from V and 4 bases from J, with 18 bases between. The CDR3 is made up of 15 amino acids. Germline loops: CDR1 SGHDT, CDR2 YYEEEE. The chain's CDR3 is CASSTFGGTEYEQYV. The CDR3 nucleotides are TGTGCCAGCAGCACGTTCGGAGGGACAGAGTACGAGCAGTACGTC.